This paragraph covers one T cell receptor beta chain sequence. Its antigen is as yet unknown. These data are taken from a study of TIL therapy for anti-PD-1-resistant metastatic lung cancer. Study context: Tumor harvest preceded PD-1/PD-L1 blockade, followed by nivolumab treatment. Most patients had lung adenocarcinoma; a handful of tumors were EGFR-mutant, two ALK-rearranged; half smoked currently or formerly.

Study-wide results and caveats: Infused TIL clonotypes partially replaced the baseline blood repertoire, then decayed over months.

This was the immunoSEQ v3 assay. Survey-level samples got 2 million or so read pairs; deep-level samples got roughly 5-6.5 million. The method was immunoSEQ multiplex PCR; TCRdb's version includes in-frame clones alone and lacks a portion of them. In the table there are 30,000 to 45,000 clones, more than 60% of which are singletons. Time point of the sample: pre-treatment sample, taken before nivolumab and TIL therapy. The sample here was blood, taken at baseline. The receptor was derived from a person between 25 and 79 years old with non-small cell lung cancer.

The CDR3 DNA is TGTGCCAGCAGTTTATTGGGGGGCCATGATACGCAGTATTTT. It specifies CASSLLGGHDTQYF. This chain links TRBV28 with TRBJ2-3; D tentatively reads TRBD1 or TRBD2 (6 bases each). The CDR3 is 14 residues long. Germline CDR1 and CDR2: MDHEN and SYDVKM. Trimming cost V 1 base and J 6 bases, with 11 bases left between them.